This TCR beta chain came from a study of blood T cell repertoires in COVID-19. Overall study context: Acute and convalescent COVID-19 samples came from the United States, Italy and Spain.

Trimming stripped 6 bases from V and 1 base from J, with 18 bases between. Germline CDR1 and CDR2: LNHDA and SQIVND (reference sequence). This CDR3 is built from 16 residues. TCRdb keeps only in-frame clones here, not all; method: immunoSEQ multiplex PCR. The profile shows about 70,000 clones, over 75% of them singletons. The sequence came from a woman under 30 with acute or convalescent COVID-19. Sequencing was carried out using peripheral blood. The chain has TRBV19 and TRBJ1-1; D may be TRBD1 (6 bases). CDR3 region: CASRTRDTQKNTEAFF. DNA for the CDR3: TGTGCCAGTAGGACCCGGGACACCCAAAAGAACACTGAAGCTTTCTTT.